Listed below are T cell receptor beta chains from one sample, sequenced in a study of blood T cell repertoires in COVID-19. Assay used: immunoSEQ multiplex PCR; TCRdb lists only in-frame clones, some missing. The table lists about 220,000 clones, around 87% of them singletons. Sequenced input: PBMCs or T cells enriched from blood (not recorded which). These receptor sequences come from a man aged 30 to 39 who had been exposed to COVID-19. Both conserved end residues are part of each CDR3. The D gene is left open where the match is weak. Clone size appears in some rows only: once, few, many, or a class for an expanded clone.

CSGGQGDGELFF | TGCAGCGGTGGACAGGGGGACGGGGAGCTGTTTTTT | TRBJ2-2 | TRBV29-1 | - | TRBD1
CASTGGDGYTF | TGTGCCAGCACCGGGGGGGACGGCTACACCTTC | TRBJ1-2 | TRBV9 | - | -
CASSYGTGFYEQYF | TGTGCCAGCAGTTACGGGACAGGGTTTTACGAGCAGTACTTC | TRBJ2-7 | TRBV6-2/TRBV6-3 | - | TRBD1
CAISDISGGPGTGELFF | TGTGCCATCAGTGATATTAGCGGGGGCCCGGGCACCGGGGAGCTGTTTTTT | TRBJ2-2 | TRBV10-3 | - | TRBD2
CASSLEATTEAFF | TGTGCCAGCAGCTTAGAAGCGACGACTGAAGCTTTCTTT | TRBJ1-1 | TRBV11-3 | - | -
CAGGQHHTEAFF | TGTGCCGGAGGACAGCACCACACTGAAGCTTTCTTT | TRBJ1-1 | TRBV2 | few | -
CAIAQGSPYCNQPQHF | TGTGCCATCGCACAGGGGTCCCCCTATTGCAATCAGCCCCAGCATTTT | TRBJ1-5 | TRBV24-1 | - | TRBD1
CAVTEVGEQFF | TGTGCCGTAACGGAGGTAGGTGAGCAGTTCTTC | TRBJ2-1 | TRBV7-9 | - | -
CASSVGGTGFDEQFF | TGTGCCAGCAGCGTAGGTGGGACAGGGTTCGATGAGCAGTTCTTC | TRBJ2-1 | TRBV9 | - | TRBD1
CATSDPGLAGGPGEQFF | TGTGCCACCAGTGACCCCGGACTAGCGGGGGGGCCGGGTGAGCAGTTCTTC | TRBJ2-1 | TRBV24-1 | - | TRBD2
CASRSRDREDEGYTF | TGTGCCAGCAGGTCCCGGGACAGGGAGGATGAAGGCTACACCTTC | TRBJ1-2 | TRBV7-9 | - | TRBD1
CASRVLGGYGYTF | TGTGCCAGCAGAGTTTTAGGGGGCTATGGCTACACCTTC | TRBJ1-2 | TRBV27 | - | -
CASSRRAEGYNEQFF | TGTGCCAGCAGCCGAAGGGCGGAGGGTTACAATGAGCAGTTCTTC | TRBJ2-1 | TRBV14 | - | -
CASSPHFDLGRERGYTF | TGTGCCAGCAGCCCGCATTTTGATTTGGGGAGGGAGCGTGGCTACACCTTC | TRBJ1-2 | TRBV7-9 | - | -
CASSQEMGLAGANYNEQFF | TGTGCCAGCAGCCAAGAGATGGGCCTAGCGGGGGCTAACTACAATGAGCAGTTCTTC | TRBJ2-1 | TRBV4-2 | - | TRBD2
CASRRPGQGANTIYF | TGTGCCAGCAGAAGACCGGGACAGGGGGCAAACACCATATATTTT | TRBJ1-3 | TRBV2 | - | TRBD1
CASSLVQGLTNEQFF | TGTGCCAGCAGCTTAGTACAGGGTCTGACGAATGAGCAGTTCTTC | TRBJ2-1 | TRBV7-6 | - | -
CASSREAGGSYNEQFF | TGTGCCAGCAGCCGGGAAGCGGGGGGCTCCTACAATGAGCAGTTCTTC | TRBJ2-1 | TRBV3-1/TRBV3-2 | - | TRBD2
CASSPTGDRSPLHF | TGTGCCAGCAGCCCGACAGGGGACCGTTCACCCCTCCACTTT | TRBJ1-6 | TRBV3-1/TRBV3-2 | - | TRBD1
CASSLGGGAEGYTF | TGTGCCAGCAGTTTGGGTGGAGGGGCGGAGGGCTACACCTTC | TRBJ1-2 | TRBV27 | - | -
CASSQGRGNQPQHF | TGTGCCAGCAGCCAGGGCCGCGGCAATCAGCCCCAGCATTTT | TRBJ1-5 | TRBV5-6 | - | -
CASSRVISGIAFF | TGTGCCAGCTCTCGGGTTATATCAGGGATAGCTTTCTTT | TRBJ1-1 | TRBV6-5 | - | -
CASSPRARGQLGNTIYF | TGTGCCAGCAGCCCCAGAGCCAGGGGGCAGTTAGGAAACACCATATATTTT | TRBJ1-3 | TRBV4-2 | - | TRBD1
CASSYKPYEQYF | TGTGCCAGCAGTTACAAGCCATACGAGCAGTACTTC | TRBJ2-7 | TRBV6-6 | - | -
CASSYPGTGINYGYTF | TGTGCCAGCAGTTACCCCGGGACAGGGATTAACTATGGCTACACCTTC | TRBJ1-2 | TRBV6-6 | - | TRBD1
CASSLYWGVDGYTF | TGTGCCAGCAGTTTATATTGGGGAGTGGATGGCTACACCTTC | TRBJ1-2 | TRBV27 | - | -
CATRGLAWYTGELFF | TGTGCCACCAGAGGACTAGCATGGTACACCGGGGAGCTGTTTTTT | TRBJ2-2 | TRBV15 | - | TRBD2
CASSSDVQGKGYNEQFF | TGTGCCAGCAGCTCCGACGTACAGGGGAAGGGGTACAATGAGCAGTTCTTC | TRBJ2-1 | TRBV7-9 | - | TRBD1
CASAPGGSQGRAFF | TGTGCCAGCGCCCCTGGGGGCAGCCAAGGGAGAGCTTTCTTT | TRBJ1-1 | TRBV11-3 | - | -
CASSPGTDQDTQYF | TGTGCCAGCAGCCCAGGGACAGACCAGGATACGCAGTATTTT | TRBJ2-3 | TRBV5-4 | - | TRBD1
CASSPRERGRADTQYF | TGTGCCAGCAGCCCCAGGGAGCGGGGGCGGGCAGATACGCAGTATTTT | TRBJ2-3 | TRBV9 | - | TRBD2
CASRVAGGYEQYF | TGTGCCAGCAGGGTCGCAGGGGGCTACGAGCAGTACTTC | TRBJ2-7 | TRBV6-5 | - | TRBD1
CAISEAGGPRDTQYF | TGTGCCATCAGTGAAGCGGGGGGGCCTCGAGATACGCAGTATTTT | TRBJ2-3 | TRBV10-3 | - | TRBD2
CASSTGLAVYEQYF | TGTGCCAGCAGTACGGGACTAGCCGTCTACGAGCAGTACTTC | TRBJ2-7 | TRBV7-2 | - | TRBD2
CASSLSLEAGYTF | TGTGCCAGCAGTTTATCGTTGGAGGCCGGCTACACCTTC | TRBJ1-2 | TRBV27 | - | -
CASTAVTGELFF | TGTGCCAGCACTGCAGTGACCGGGGAGCTGTTTTTT | TRBJ2-2 | TRBV12-3/TRBV12-4 | few | -